A single sample gave rise to the 24 T cell receptor beta chains below, sequenced in a study of cytomegalovirus exposure and HLA in healthy donors (dated by TCRdb to the late 2010s). Libraries were made using the immunoSEQ multiplex PCR assay. TCRdb provides this immuneACCESS table in a form limited to in-frame rearrangements. Some clones are lacking; in checked studies, under half of them reflect an unresolved V gene, and why the rest are absent is not known. This sample is represented by about 95,000 clones; 75% to 90% of them were singletons. Of the sample, approximately 22% is held by the ten largest clones. Material: PBMCs. The source is a young man in good health and CMV-seropositive.

This rearrangement joins TRBV4-1 to TRBJ2-2, with D perhaps TRBD1 (6 bases). CDR3 length: 17 residues. Germline V lookup: CDR1 MGHRA, CDR2 YSYEKL. The V end was cut by 1 base, the J end by 1 base, with 13 bases between. CDR3 sequence: CASSQGGQGWNTGELFF. CDR3 in DNA: TGCGCCAGCAGCCAAGGCGGGCAGGGGTGGAACACCGGGGAGCTGTTTTTT.

The chain joins TRBV7-8 to TRBJ2-7; 9 nucleotides agree with TRBD1. J lost 6 bases, V lost 6 bases, and 24 bases had no gene match. The germline V gene encodes CDR1 SGHVS and CDR2 FQNEAQ. CDR3 length equals 19 residues. CDR3 bases: TGTGCCAGCAGGGGGGGAACAGGGGGCGCACCACTAGAAGGCCCCGAGCAGTACTTC. Its protein product is CASRGGTGGAPLEGPEQYF.

The chain employs TRBV19 and TRBJ2-3, with TRBD2 as a possible D gene (5 bases). Germline CDR1 reads LNHDA; CDR2 reads SQIVND (reference sequence). V shed 4 bases and J shed 0 bases, with 11 bases lying between them. The CDR3 contains 15 residues. The CDR3 sequence is CASSTVASSTDTQYF. In nucleotides, the CDR3 is TGTGCCAGTAGTACTGTAGCGTCTAGCACAGATACGCAGTATTTT. Full variable domain (outside the CDR3, taken from reference TRBV19 and TRBJ2-3): DGGITQSPKYLFRKEGQNVTLSCEQNLNHDAMYWYRQDPGQGLRLIYYSQIVNDFQKGDIAEGYSVSREKKESFPLTVTSAQKNPTAFYLCASSTVASSTDTQYFGPGTRLTVL.

The rearrangement links TRBV25-1 to TRBJ2-1; 7 bases fit TRBD1. CDR3 length: 16 residues. Trimming removed 4 bases from V and 0 bases from J; junction bases left unmatched: 6. Germline-derived CDR1 and CDR2 are MGHDK and SYGVNS. In DNA, the CDR3 is TGTGCCAGCAGTGGCCCGACAGGGACCTCCTACAATGAGCAGTTCTTC. It is translated as CASSGPTGTSYNEQFF.

This chain uses TRBV19 with TRBJ2-1; TRBD1 aligns across 10 bases. In germline, CDR1 is LNHDA, CDR2 SQIVND (reference sequence). V was clipped by 6 bases and J by 0 bases; unmatched bases: 8. The CDR3 totals 17 residues. This chain's CDR3 is CASSDRGRGSSYNEQFF. As DNA, the CDR3 is TGTGCCAGTAGCGACAGGGGGCGCGGTAGCTCCTACAATGAGCAGTTCTTC.

The table lists this clone with a count of one. The V call is TRBV18, the J call TRBJ1-5; D might be TRBD1 (5 bases). Trimming removed 4 bases at V and 4 bases at J, with 11 bases between. Germline V gene data show CDR1 as KGHSH and CDR2 as LQKENI. The CDR3 has 14 residues. The chain's CDR3 is CASSLWGRNQPQHF. The CDR3 coding sequence is TGTGCCAGCTCACTATGGGGCCGGAATCAGCCCCAGCATTTT.

This clone was picked up one time. The chain recombines TRBV7-9 with TRBJ2-1; D is unclear. The CDR3 totals 13 residues. With 0 bases removed from V and 7 bases from J, the gap between germline ends came to 7 bases. Looked up from germline, CDR1 is SEHNR and CDR2 is FQNEAQ (reference sequence). Here the CDR3 DNA reads TGTGCCAGCAGCTTAGCTCAAGCGAATGAGCAGTTCTTC. Its translation: CASSLAQANEQFF.

The rearrangement links TRBV19 to TRBJ2-1; 9 bases fit TRBD1. This CDR3 is 17 amino acids long. With 0 bases clipped from V and 6 bases from J, the junction kept 9 bases outside the gene matches. Germline CDR1 is LNHDA and CDR2 is SQIVND (reference sequence). The CDR3 region is CASSIDSGQGSRNEQFF. CDR3 nucleotides: TGTGCCAGTAGTATAGATTCGGGACAGGGTTCGCGCAATGAGCAGTTCTTC.

This clone was observed once. The DNA of the CDR3 is TGTGCCAGCAGCCTCCAGGTCGAGACCCAGTACTTC. This translates into CASSLQVETQYF. The chain combines TRBV5-6 with TRBJ2-5; D is unclear. Germline V gene lookup returns CDR1 SGHDT and CDR2 YYEEEE. There are 12 residues in the CDR3. V was clipped by 4 bases and J by 5 bases, with 9 bases between them.

The V gene is TRBV30, the J gene TRBJ1-2, with D perhaps TRBD1 (6 bases). The germline V gene encodes CDR1 GTSNPN and CDR2 SVGIG (reference sequence). Trimming took off 2 bases at V and 5 bases at J, with 18 bases between the two ends. The CDR3 has 15 residues. The CDR3 coding sequence is TGTGCCTGGAGTCCTTCCTGGGGGGGGGCATATGGCTACACCTTC. Amino acid sequence: CAWSPSWGGAYGYTF. Drawing the rest from reference TRBV30 and TRBJ1-2, the complete variable domain is SQTIHQWPATLVQPVGSPLSLECTVEGTSNPNLYWYRQAAGRGLQLLFYSVGIGQISSEVPQNLSASRPQDRQFILSSKKLLLSDSGFYLCAWSPSWGGAYGYTFGSGTRLTVV.

The chain couples TRBV9 to TRBJ2-7; 7 nucleotides line up with TRBD2. From germline, CDR1 is SGDLS and CDR2 YYNGEE. V dropped 2 bases and J dropped 1; count of bases not matched to a gene: 3. This CDR3 is built from 14 residues. The CDR3 here is CASSVLADSYEQYF. In DNA, the CDR3 is TGTGCCAGCAGCGTTCTAGCGGATTCCTACGAGCAGTACTTC.

The chain joins TRBV5-1 to TRBJ2-1; 10 nucleotides align to TRBD1. The CDR3 extends over 14 amino acids. The J segment lost 6 bases and the V segment lost 7 bases, leaving 7 bases of the junction unmatched. The germline CDR1 and CDR2 sequences are SGHRS and YFSETQ. CDR3 loop: CASVRGQGSNEQFF. The CDR3 coding sequence is TGCGCCAGCGTCAGGGGACAGGGGTCCAATGAGCAGTTCTTC.

V is TRBV5-8 and J is TRBJ2-1, with D tentatively TRBD2 (5 bases). Germline V gene data show CDR1 as SGHTS and CDR2 as YDEGEE. The CDR3 is 15 residues long. V was cut by 0 bases and J by 3 bases, with 10 bases left in between. The CDR3 DNA is TGTGCCAGCAGCTTGGTACGGGGTTACTACAATGAGCAGTTCTTC. It codes for CASSLVRGYYNEQFF.

The chain recombines TRBV6-6 with TRBJ2-7; TRBD1 might be the D (6 bases). Trimming shortened V by 2 bases and J by 5 bases, and 10 bases separated the two germline ends. Germline CDR1 reads MNHNY; CDR2 reads SVGAGI (reference sequence). The CDR3 totals 13 residues. In DNA form, the CDR3 reads TGTGCCAGCAGTTACCTGGACAGCCACGAGCAGTACTTC. It is translated as CASSYLDSHEQYF.

The rearrangement links TRBV19 to TRBJ1-2; 9 nucleotides line up with TRBD1. The CDR3 contains 18 residues. The V segment lost 7 bases and the J segment 4 bases; nucleotides outside the gene matches: 19. Germline V gene sequence: CDR1 LNHDA, CDR2 SQIVND (reference sequence). CDR3 bases: TGTGCCAGTACCCCGAGGGGACAGGGAAGTAGGTTTAGCTATGGCTACACCTTC. It codes for CASTPRGQGSRFSYGYTF. The full variable domain, its missing parts supplied by reference TRBV19 and TRBJ1-2, is DGGITQSPKYLFRKEGQNVTLSCEQNLNHDAMYWYRQDPGQGLRLIYYSQIVNDFQKGDIAEGYSVSREKKESFPLTVTSAQKNPTAFYLCASTPRGQGSRFSYGYTFGSGTRLTVV.

This clone was seen once. Germline is not matched at one junction end, which may reflect a read error. The genes are TRBV28 and TRBJ2-7; D perhaps matches TRBD2 (5 bases). This CDR3 region has 15 residues. CDR1 is MDHEN and CDR2 is SYDVKM in the germline V gene. The CDR3 sequence: CSSSGRVVRTYEQYF. The CDR3 nucleotides read TGTTCCAGCAGTGGGCGGGTGGTGAGGACCTACGAGCAGTACTTC.

This rearrangement joins TRBV5-4 to TRBJ2-7; 7 bases fit TRBD2. CDR1 SGHNT and CDR2 YYREEE come from the germline V gene (reference sequence). This CDR3 is 15 amino acids long. V lost 4 bases and J lost 2; bases outside the gene matches: 9. CDR3 DNA sequence: TGTGCCAGCAGCGCGGGGGTAGGGAGCCCCTACGAGCAGTACTTC. This gives the protein CASSAGVGSPYEQYF.

This rearrangement joins TRBV9 to TRBJ1-4; D might be TRBD1 (5 bases). Germline-derived CDR1 and CDR2 are SGDLS and YYNGEE. Trimming removed 3 bases at V and 3 bases at J, with 12 bases between. There are 15 residues in the CDR3. CDR3 residues: CASSERGSANEKLFF. Written as DNA, the CDR3 is TGTGCCAGCAGCGAAAGGGGATCAGCTAATGAAAAACTGTTTTTT.

This chain links TRBV12-5 with TRBJ1-2; 8 nucleotides line up with TRBD1. This CDR3 contains 13 residues. J was trimmed by 6 bases and V by 1 base; bases with no gene match: 1. Germline CDR1 LGHNT, CDR2 FRNRAP. CDR3 protein: CASGLGTGNGYTF. In nucleotides, the CDR3 is TGTGCTAGTGGTTTGGGGACAGGGAATGGCTACACCTTC.

The rearrangement joins TRBV7-9 to TRBJ2-1, with D possibly matching TRBD2 (6 bases). The germline V gene encodes CDR1 SEHNR and CDR2 FQNEAQ (reference sequence). The V end lost 1 base, the J end lost 0 bases, and 7 bases lay between the germline ends. CDR3 length: 15 residues. CDR3 protein: CASSLDGSSYNEQFF. In DNA form, the CDR3 reads TGTGCCAGCAGCTTAGACGGGAGCTCCTACAATGAGCAGTTCTTC.

The count of this clone is one. The chain couples TRBV7-9 to TRBJ1-2; D is possibly TRBD1 (6 bases). The germline gives CDR1 SEHNR, CDR2 FQNEAQ (reference sequence). Trimming removed 10 bases at V and 2 bases at J, with 11 bases between. This CDR3 is built from 12 residues. As DNA, the CDR3 is TGTGCCATCCCGGACAGCAACTATGGCTACACCTTC. As protein: CAIPDSNYGYTF.

The V call is TRBV29-1, the J call TRBJ2-1; 7 nucleotides agree with TRBD2. From germline, CDR1 is SQVTM and CDR2 ANQGSEA. The CDR3 runs 14 residues. Losses at the gene ends were 1 base for V and 6 bases for J; bases not matched to a gene: 6. Written as DNA, the CDR3 is TGCAGCGTTGAAGGGGGTGGGAGGGCCAATGAGCAGTTCTTC. This encodes CSVEGGGRANEQFF.

The chain is built from TRBV13 and TRBJ2-7; 9 nucleotides line up with TRBD1. V was pared by 5 bases and J by 4 bases, with 3 bases of the junction left unmatched. Germline V lookup: CDR1 PRHDT, CDR2 FYEKMQ (reference sequence). The CDR3 covers 13 residues. CDR3 DNA: TGTGCCAGCAGCCCCGGGACAGGGTACGAGCAGTACTTC. Protein sequence: CASSPGTGYEQYF.

J is TRBJ2-7 and V is TRBV7-2, with TRBD2 matching 9 bases. The CDR3 is 16 amino acids. V was pared by 4 bases and J by 0 bases, with 7 bases of the junction left unmatched. The V gene's germline CDR1 is SGHTA and CDR2 FQGNSA. The CDR3 is CASSSKTSGPSYEQYF. The CDR3, as DNA: TGTGCCAGCAGCTCCAAGACTAGCGGCCCCTCCTACGAGCAGTACTTC.